This TCR beta chain was sequenced during a study of T cell responses to AZD1222 COVID-19 vaccine. CDR3 length: 14 residues. The V end lost 2 bases, the J end lost 8 bases, and 15 bases lay between the germline ends. The germline V gene encodes CDR1 SGHAT and CDR2 FQDESV (reference sequence). Measured with immunoSEQ multiplex PCR; TCRdb has only the in-frame clones, and not every one. Of about 91,000 clones listed, about 88% are singletons. This clonotype originated in an adult in good health. Sample: peripheral blood, taken on day 0 of AZD1222 vaccination. This chain joins TRBV11-1 and TRBJ1-2, with D maybe TRBD1 (6 bases). The CDR3 spells CASSLIGGKDGYTF. The DNA of the CDR3 is TGTGCCAGCAGCTTAATAGGGGGAAAGGACGGCTACACCTTC.